A single sample is the source of the 31 T cell receptor beta chains below, sequenced in a study of vaccination effects on CD4 cells after COVID-19. The antigens for these receptors are not known. Assay: immunoSEQ multiplex PCR; the TCRdb copy retains only in-frame clones and omits some. The table includes 45,000 to 65,000 clones, nearly 80% detected once. CD4+ T cell isolation took place after about 11 days of culture. Participants each got two BNT162b2 or mRNA-1273 vaccine doses. The material sequenced was CD4+ T cells from PBMCs cultured without peptide, taken after COVID-19 vaccination. These receptors all stem from a human donor who received a COVID-19 vaccine.

The gene calls are TRBV3-1 (or the pseudogene TRBV3-2) and TRBJ2-1; 8 bases are shared with TRBD1. The CDR3 spans 16 residues. V shed 3 bases, J shed 3 bases, and the junction held 7 bases outside the gene matches. Germline V lookup: CDR1 LGHDT, CDR2 YNNKEL (reference sequence). The CDR3 DNA sequence: TGTGCCAGCAGCCACCGGGGGACAGGAGACTACAATGAGCAGTTCTTC. Encoded protein: CASSHRGTGDYNEQFF.

This chain links TRBV12-5 with TRBJ1-1; D is ambiguous. In germline, CDR1 is LGHNT, CDR2 FRNRAP. V was cut by 6 bases and J by 4 bases, with 18 bases left in between. The CDR3 spans 15 residues. For the CDR3, the DNA is TGTGCTAGTGGGCGGGGATCTGTCGGCGGCACTGAAGCTTTCTTT. Protein product: CASGRGSVGGTEAFF.

This clone was observed a single time. The chain carries TRBV7-2 and TRBJ2-2, with 11 nucleotides matching TRBD2. V trimming: 1 base; J trimming: 5 bases; junction bases outside the gene matches: 12. The CDR3 totals 19 residues. Per the germline V gene, CDR1 is SGHTA and CDR2 is FQGNSA. The chain's CDR3 is CASSLVLLAGGSGTGELFF. The CDR3 DNA sequence: TGTGCCAGCAGCTTAGTCCTCCTAGCGGGGGGATCGGGGACCGGGGAGCTGTTTTTT.

The V gene is TRBV28, the J gene TRBJ2-7, with D possibly matching TRBD2 (5 bases). This CDR3 is 13 amino acids long. Trimming removed 5 bases from V and 0 bases from J, with 8 bases in between. Germline assignment: CDR1 MDHEN and CDR2 SYDVKM. For the CDR3, the DNA is TGTGCCAGCAGTCGAGGGAGCTCCTACGAGCAGTACTTC. This codes for CASSRGSSYEQYF.

The V gene is TRBV28, the J gene TRBJ2-7, with 8 bases aligning to TRBD2. V lost 6 bases and J lost 6; bases outside the gene matches: 7. The CDR3 is made up of 13 amino acids. Germline lookup yields CDR1 MDHEN and CDR2 SYDVKM. CDR3 loop: CASRPSGLREQYF. The CDR3 DNA sequence: TGTGCCAGCAGACCTAGCGGGCTCCGCGAGCAGTACTTC.

This clone turned up a few times. An end of the junction does not agree with germline; a read error may underlie this. The chain employs TRBV4-2 and TRBJ1-6; D gene ambiguous. CDR1 is LGHNA and CDR2 is YNFKEQ in the germline V gene. The CDR3 consists of 16 residues. The CDR3 loop reads CASSQDRNSFNSPLHF. The CDR3 coding sequence is TGTGCCAGCAGCCAAGATCGAAACTCCTTTAATTCACCCCTCCACTTT.

CDR3 sequence reads: CATTYGGRSGGGELFF. The CDR3 coding sequence is TGTGCCACCACTTATGGGGGCAGGAGCGGTGGCGGGGAGCTGTTTTTT. The chain links TRBV2 to TRBJ2-2; D perhaps matches TRBD1 (6 bases). The V gene's germline CDR1 is SNHLY and CDR2 FYNNEI. This CDR3 spans 16 amino acids. V was pared by 10 bases and J by 7 bases, with 25 bases between. The complete variable domain, with remaining parts taken from reference TRBV2 and TRBJ2-2, reads EPEVTQTPSHQVTQMGQEVILRCVPISNHLYFYWYRQILGQKVEFLVSFYNNEISEKSEIFDDQFSVERPDGSNFTLKIRSTKLEDSAMYFCATTYGGRSGGGELFFGEGSRLTVL.

This chain links TRBV7-9 with TRBJ1-2; 9 nucleotides agree with TRBD1. Looked up from germline, CDR1 is SEHNR and CDR2 is FQNEAQ (reference sequence). The CDR3 contains 13 residues. V was pared by 5 bases and J by 6 bases, with 4 bases of the junction left unmatched. CDR3 amino acids: CASSAYRGHGYTF. Here the CDR3 DNA reads TGTGCCAGCAGCGCATACAGGGGGCATGGCTACACCTTC. Full variable domain (rest looked up from reference TRBV7-9 and TRBJ1-2): DTGVSQNPRHKITKRGQNVTFRCDPISEHNRLYWYRQTLGQGPEFLTYFQNEAQLEKSRLLSDRFSAERPKGSFSTLEIQRTEQGDSAMYLCASSAYRGHGYTFGSGTRLTVV.

The chain joins TRBV18 to TRBJ2-3, with D possibly being TRBD1 (6 bases). The V gene's germline CDR1 is KGHSH and CDR2 LQKENI. The CDR3 runs to 15 residues. With 3 bases removed from V and 1 base from J, the gap between germline ends came to 11 bases. The CDR3 loop is CASSPTGGGTDTQYF. DNA for the CDR3: TGTGCCAGCTCACCGACAGGTGGCGGCACAGATACGCAGTATTTT.

CDR3 loop: CASSSQGVSNQPQHF. For the CDR3, the DNA is TGTGCCAGCAGCTCCCAGGGGGTTAGCAATCAGCCCCAGCATTTT. The V gene is TRBV7-2, the J gene TRBJ1-5, with TRBD1 matching over 7 bases. From germline, CDR1 is SGHTA and CDR2 FQGNSA. CDR3 length equals 15 residues. Trimming took 4 bases from V and 0 from J; bases not matched to a gene: 3.

The CDR3 loop reads CASSPLGQGAAGANVLTF. Here the CDR3 DNA reads TGTGCCAGCAGCCCTTTAGGACAGGGGGCTGCTGGGGCCAACGTCCTGACTTTC. The chain uses TRBV6-2 or TRBV6-3 and TRBJ2-6; 11 bases are shared with TRBD1. CDR1 and CDR2 (germline): MNHEY, SVGEGT. V dropped 6 bases and J dropped 2; count of bases not matched to a gene: 9. The CDR3 is 18 amino acids.

This clone was found once. This chain uses TRBV24-1 with TRBJ2-5, with D possibly TRBD1 on 5 matching bases. This CDR3 spans 12 amino acids. CDR1 and CDR2 from the germline V gene are KGHDR and SFDVKD. The V end was cut by 9 bases, the J end by 4 bases, with 11 bases between. CDR3 region: CATSQGIETQYF. The DNA for the CDR3 is TGTGCCACCTCCCAGGGAATAGAGACCCAGTACTTC.

V and J are TRBV5-5 and TRBJ2-1; 7 bases map to TRBD2. V lost 0 bases, J lost 5 bases, and 2 bases stayed unmatched. CDR3 length: 14 residues. The germline V gene has CDR1 SGHKS and CDR2 YYEKEE (reference sequence). CDR3 protein: CASSLGTRNNEQFF. The CDR3, as DNA: TGTGCCAGCAGCTTGGGGACTAGAAACAATGAGCAGTTCTTC.

The V gene is TRBV15, the J gene TRBJ1-1; no clear D gene. The germline V gene has CDR1 LNHNV and CDR2 YYDKDF (reference sequence). This CDR3 is 13 amino acids long. V lost 6 bases to trimming and J lost 6 bases, with 14 bases between them. The CDR3 spells CATRSNGRPEAFF. In nucleotides, the CDR3 is TGTGCCACCAGATCGAACGGCAGACCTGAAGCTTTCTTT.

This chain joins TRBV25-1 and TRBJ2-7; D is unclear. Trimming removed 8 bases at V and 6 bases at J, with 11 bases between. Germline CDR1 reads MGHDK; CDR2 reads SYGVNS. The CDR3 has 11 residues. The CDR3 region has the DNA TGTGCCAGCGCCGCCGGCCCCGAGCAGTACTTC. Amino acid sequence: CASAAGPEQYF.

The chain recombines TRBV28 with TRBJ2-5; 10 bases align to TRBD2. The CDR3 consists of 16 residues. Per germline, CDR1 MDHEN and CDR2 SYDVKM. V lost 7 bases, J lost 5 bases, and 13 bases stayed unmatched. CDR3 nucleotide sequence: TGTGCCAGCACTCTACCCTCAGCGGGAGGGTTGGAGACCCAGTACTTC. Translated: CASTLPSAGGLETQYF.

This rearrangement joins TRBV11-2 to TRBJ2-5, with D uncertain. In germline, CDR1 is SGHAT, CDR2 FQNNGV. CDR3 length: 13 residues. Trimming removed 0 bases at V and 5 bases at J, with 7 bases between. The CDR3 bases are TGTGCCAGCAGCTTAGAGCGTTGGGAGACCCAGTACTTC. It encodes CASSLERWETQYF.

The J gene is TRBJ2-5, the V gene TRBV21-1; whether TRBD1, the table's D call, matches the DNA was not checked. TRBV21-1 is a pseudogene segment. This CDR3 has 16 residues. The CDR3 DNA reads TGTGCCAGCAGCCGACCGTGGACAGGGAGAGAAGAGACCCAGTACTTC. This codes for CASSRPWTGREETQYF.

The genes are TRBV28 and TRBJ1-1, with 10 nucleotides matching TRBD1. CDR3 length equals 16 residues. CDR1 is MDHEN and CDR2 is SYDVKM in the germline V gene. Trimming took 5 bases from V and 4 from J; bases not matched to a gene: 10. CDR3 sequence reads: CASSIGTGEGGTEAFF. The CDR3 nucleotides are TGTGCCAGCAGTATAGGGACAGGGGAGGGAGGCACTGAAGCTTTCTTT.

The chain links TRBV5-1 to TRBJ1-2, with D tentatively TRBD1 (5 bases). V was clipped by 1 base and J by 3 bases, with 13 bases between them. Germline V CDR1 and CDR2: SGHRS, YFSETQ. The CDR3 spans 15 residues. The CDR3 DNA sequence: TGCGCCAGCAGCTTGTCTCCAGGGCTGCACTATGGCTACACCTTC. This encodes CASSLSPGLHYGYTF.

This sequence joins TRBV3-1 (or the pseudogene TRBV3-2) and TRBJ2-7; D call uncertain. With 0 bases removed from V and 2 bases from J, the gap between germline ends came to 11 bases. The germline V gene encodes CDR1 LGHDT and CDR2 YNNKEL (reference sequence). This CDR3 contains 15 residues. CDR3 amino acids: CASSQEGSSTYEQYF. In DNA, the CDR3 is TGTGCCAGCAGCCAAGAAGGGTCCTCGACCTACGAGCAGTACTTC.

This clone appeared once. The chain is built from TRBV19 and TRBJ1-5; TRBD1 agrees at 8 bases. With 4 bases clipped from V and 7 bases from J, the junction kept 6 bases outside the gene matches. Germline assignment: CDR1 LNHDA and CDR2 SQIVND (reference sequence). CDR3 length: 14 amino acids. In DNA form, the CDR3 reads TGTGCCAGTAGTAAGGACAGGGCGGGCCAGCCCCAGCATTTT. Its protein is CASSKDRAGQPQHF.

V gene TRBV29-1 combines with J gene TRBJ2-2; the match to TRBD1 covers 9 bases. Germline V gene lookup returns CDR1 SQVTM and CDR2 ANQGSEA. The CDR3 contains 15 residues. With V trimmed by 4 bases and J by 1 base, 4 bases remained unmatched. The CDR3, as DNA: TGCAGCGTTGTGACAGGGGGGGGGAACACCGGGGAGCTGTTTTTT. Its protein is CSVVTGGGNTGELFF.

Here the CDR3 reads CASSIRRDTTYEQYF. For the CDR3, the DNA is TGTGCCAGCAGTATCCGTCGGGACACCACCTACGAGCAGTACTTC. V is TRBV5-6 and J is TRBJ2-7, with D maybe TRBD1 (6 bases). This CDR3 contains 15 residues. V lost 5 bases and J 2 bases, leaving 17 bases between the germline ends. The V gene's germline CDR1 is SGHDT and CDR2 YYEEEE.

The chain is built from TRBV19 and TRBJ1-1; D gene unclear. Trimming took off 7 bases at V and 8 bases at J, with 14 bases between the two ends. Germline V gene data show CDR1 as LNHDA and CDR2 as SQIVND (reference sequence). This CDR3 contains 12 residues. The CDR3 sequence is CASTPGGSEAFF. The CDR3 DNA is TGTGCCAGTACCCCGGGAGGGTCCGAAGCTTTCTTT.

V is TRBV19 and J is TRBJ2-7; 9 nucleotides align to TRBD2. CDR3 length equals 16 residues. V trimming: 6 bases; J trimming: 2 bases; junction bases outside the gene matches: 11. The germline V gene encodes CDR1 LNHDA and CDR2 SQIVND (reference sequence). DNA for the CDR3: TGTGCCAGTAGCCCCCTAGCGGGAAGGGGCGCCTACGAGCAGTACTTC. This translates into CASSPLAGRGAYEQYF.

CDR3 nucleotide sequence: TGTGCCAGTAGTATATCACTCGGCACCGGGGAGCTGTTTTTT. This gives the protein CASSISLGTGELFF. The chain links TRBV19 to TRBJ2-2; no firm D call. Germline CDR1 reads LNHDA; CDR2 reads SQIVND (reference sequence). V lost 2 bases and J 4 bases, leaving 8 bases between the germline ends. The CDR3 sequence is 14 residues long.

The chain is built from TRBV5-6 and TRBJ2-3; D unclear. This CDR3 contains 16 residues. Deletions cut 4 bases from V and 2 bases from J, with 17 bases between. Per the germline V gene, CDR1 is SGHDT and CDR2 is YYEEEE. The CDR3 loop reads CASSPYIGTFTDTQYF. The CDR3 DNA is TGTGCCAGCAGCCCTTACATCGGCACCTTCACAGATACGCAGTATTTT.

This chain connects TRBV9 to TRBJ1-2, with D tentatively TRBD1 (5 bases). This CDR3 contains 13 residues. The V end was cut by 0 bases, the J end by 2 bases, with 5 bases between. Germline-derived CDR1 and CDR2 are SGDLS and YYNGEE. The CDR3 region is CASSVGTNYGYTF. The CDR3 nucleotides are TGTGCCAGCAGCGTAGGGACAAACTATGGCTACACCTTC.

J is TRBJ1-2 and V is TRBV4-2; D uncertain. The CDR3 runs to 15 residues. V was shortened by 2 bases and J by 2 bases, with 12 bases between the two germline ends. Germline CDR1 reads LGHNA; CDR2 reads YNFKEQ. CDR3 loop: CASSQWFPGNYGYTF. CDR3 in DNA: TGTGCCAGCAGCCAATGGTTCCCTGGGAACTATGGCTACACCTTC.

The chain couples TRBV6-5 to TRBJ1-2, with D unresolved. Germline CDR1 reads MNHEY; CDR2 reads SVGAGI. This CDR3 contains 14 residues. V was clipped by 4 bases and J by 0 bases, with 9 bases between them. CDR3 in DNA: TGTGCCAGCAGTTCCCCGGGAGCTAACTATGGCTACACCTTC. Amino acid sequence: CASSSPGANYGYTF.